Described below is a single T cell receptor beta chain sequence and its context. Its antigen remains undetermined. No per-base quality is available; no much larger clone lies one base away. A second Seattle source provided samples from volunteer blood donors who had recovered from COVID-19. Collaborating institutions collected whole blood in K2EDTA tubes following their own protocols. For TCRbeta analysis, collaborator samples were shipped as frozen whole blood, as isolated PBMCs, or as DNA extracted from either sample type. TCRbeta CDR3 regions were amplified from genomic DNA using the immunoSEQ Assay, a bias-controlled multiplex PCR. The published analysis was carried out like this. The number of nucleated cells in each sample was estimated from the amplification of reference gene primers within the assay. To quantify the absolute abundance of each unique TCRbeta CDR3 rearrangement, sequence reads were collapsed and filtered. For each sample, productive Simpson clonality was calculated by taking the square root of Simpson's diversity index across productive rearrangements. Drawn from immuneACCESS, this table holds only the in-frame rearrangements with V and J called that TCRdb kept. Clones are partly lost; checked studies trace under half to an unresolved V gene and leave the rest unexplained. From that table come the V and J calls and clone size; the DNA was used to work out D and trimming. Counted in this sample were about 280,000 clones; 80% to 90% of them appeared once. Roughly 10% of the sample belongs to the ten largest clones.

This sample was included in a study of blood T cell repertoires in COVID-19 (dated by TCRdb to about 2020). Background for the entire study: Collaborator samples came from the United States, Italy and Spain and covered acute and convalescent phases of COVID-19. The prospective study material was composed of cDNA or gDNA derived from T cells, B-cell-depleted T cells, or PBMCs. The dataset comprised deeply sampled blood TCRbeta repertoires from subjects exposed to, actively infected with, or recovered from COVID-19. A freely available public database, intended as a resource for researchers studying the immune response to SARS-CoV-2, is where the repertoires were released. Samples came from the ongoing ImmuneRACE study (first 160 participants) plus 1,254 subjects from 6 global collaborators. Sample metadata almost always included a de-identified subject ID, COVID-19 status, age in years and sex. Where available, HLA class I and class II types were obtained from metadata supplied by the sample provider rather than from assay-based typing. General study outcomes and caveats: The amount of clinical and demographic metadata varied by source and participant and was provided uncurated.

Sequencing used peripheral blood. This sequence originates from a woman in her 50s who had recovered from COVID-19.

Here is the DNA: TGCAGCTGGGACAGTAATCAGCCCCAGCATTTT. This translates into CSWDSNQPQHF. This chain is built from TRBV29-1 and TRBJ1-5, with 7 bases matching TRBD1. CDR1 and CDR2, looked up from the germline V gene, are SQVTM and ANQGSEA. Ends trimmed: V by 8 bases, J by 4 bases; bases unmatched to a gene: 2. Its CDR3 holds 11 amino acids, cysteine through phenylalanine. The CDR3 DNA has 33 bases and is translated from base 1. The CDR3, completed at both ends by the reference TRBV29-1 and TRBJ1-5 genes, gives the full variable domain SAVISQKPSRDICQRGTSLTIQCQVDSQVTMMFWYRQQPGQSLTLIATANQGSEATYESGFVIDKFPISRPNLTFSTLTVSNMSPEDSSIYLCSWDSNQPQHFGDGTRLSIL.